This entry concerns a single T cell receptor beta chain. Antigen: not known. The germline V gene has CDR1 LGHNA and CDR2 YSLEER. The CDR3 has 14 amino acids. Germline trimming cut 0 bases from V and 13 bases from J; bases unmatched to any gene: 7. The data are from a study of T cell responses to AZD1222 COVID-19 vaccine. Regarding the study as a whole: Close to half of all spike-specific TCRs reportedly target regions of the variants that are unmutated.

Sequencing used immunoSEQ multiplex PCR; TCRdb keeps in-frame clones, though not all of them. The sample records 100,000 to 150,000 clones, approximately 84% being singletons. The starting material was peripheral blood, obtained on day 0 of AZD1222 vaccination. The chain recombines TRBV4-3 with TRBJ2-4, with 9 bases aligning to TRBD2. The receptor comes from an adult in good health. The CDR3 region has the DNA TGCGCCAGCAGCCAAGATGTTCCTAGCGGGGCCCAGTACTTC. This gives the protein CASSQDVPSGAQYF.